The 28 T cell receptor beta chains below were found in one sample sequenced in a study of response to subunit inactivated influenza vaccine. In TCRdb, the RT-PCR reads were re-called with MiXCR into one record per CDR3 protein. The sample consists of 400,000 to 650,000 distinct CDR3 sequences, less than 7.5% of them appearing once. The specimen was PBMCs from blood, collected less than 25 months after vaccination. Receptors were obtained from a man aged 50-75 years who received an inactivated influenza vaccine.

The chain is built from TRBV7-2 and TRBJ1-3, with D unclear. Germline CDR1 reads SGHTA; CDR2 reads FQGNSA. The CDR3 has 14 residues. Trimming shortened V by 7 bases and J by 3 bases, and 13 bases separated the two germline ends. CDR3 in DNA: TGTGCCAGCACCTCGGGGTTGGGTGGAAACACCATATATTTT. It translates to CASTSGLGGNTIYF.

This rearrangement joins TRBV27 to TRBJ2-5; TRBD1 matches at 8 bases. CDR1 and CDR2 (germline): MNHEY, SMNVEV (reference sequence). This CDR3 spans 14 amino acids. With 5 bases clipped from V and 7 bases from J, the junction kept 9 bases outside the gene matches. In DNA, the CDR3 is TGTGCCAGCAGTACAGGGGGATGGACCGGGACCCAGTACTTC. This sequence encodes CASSTGGWTGTQYF.

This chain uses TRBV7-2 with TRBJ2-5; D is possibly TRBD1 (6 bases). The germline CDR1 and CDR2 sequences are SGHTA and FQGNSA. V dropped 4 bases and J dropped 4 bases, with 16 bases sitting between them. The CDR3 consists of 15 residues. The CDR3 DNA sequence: TGTGCCAGCAGCTCAACCGGGACAAGGGGAGAGACCCAGTACTTC. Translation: CASSSTGTRGETQYF.

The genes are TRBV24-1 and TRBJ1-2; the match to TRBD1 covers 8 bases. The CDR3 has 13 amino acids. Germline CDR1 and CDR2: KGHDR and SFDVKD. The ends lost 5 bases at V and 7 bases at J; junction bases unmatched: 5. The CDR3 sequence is CATSVGQESGYTF. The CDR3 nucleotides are TGTGCCACCAGTGTGGGACAGGAGAGTGGCTACACCTTC.

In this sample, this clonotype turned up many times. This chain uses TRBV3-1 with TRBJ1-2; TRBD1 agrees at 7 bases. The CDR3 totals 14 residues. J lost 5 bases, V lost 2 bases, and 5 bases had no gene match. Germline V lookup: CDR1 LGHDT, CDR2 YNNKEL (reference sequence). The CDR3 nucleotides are TGTGCCAGCAGCCAACGGGGACAGACTTATGGCTACACCTTC. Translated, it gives CASSQRGQTYGYTF.

The CDR3 DNA is TGTGCCACCAGCAAGAAGACAGGGAACGTTCAAGAGACCCAGTACTTC. Residues: CATSKKTGNVQETQYF. The chain employs TRBV15 and TRBJ2-5; TRBD1 agrees at 7 bases. CDR3 length: 16 residues. Germline values: CDR1 LNHNV, CDR2 YYDKDF (reference sequence). Germline trimming cut 4 bases from V and 2 bases from J; bases unmatched to any gene: 10.

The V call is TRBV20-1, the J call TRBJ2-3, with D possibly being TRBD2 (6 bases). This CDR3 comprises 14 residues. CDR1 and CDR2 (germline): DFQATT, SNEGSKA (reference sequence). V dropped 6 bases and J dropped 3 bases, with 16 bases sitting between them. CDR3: CSAEGPEGTDTQYF. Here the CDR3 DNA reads TGCAGTGCCGAGGGGCCGGAGGGTACAGATACGCAGTATTTT.

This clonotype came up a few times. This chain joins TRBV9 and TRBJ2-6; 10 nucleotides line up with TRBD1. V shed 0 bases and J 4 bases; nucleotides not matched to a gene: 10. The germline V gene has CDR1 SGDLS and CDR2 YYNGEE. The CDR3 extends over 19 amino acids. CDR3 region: CASSVARTGGGAGANVLTF. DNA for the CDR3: TGTGCCAGCAGCGTAGCAAGGACAGGGGGTGGAGCAGGGGCCAACGTCCTGACTTTC.

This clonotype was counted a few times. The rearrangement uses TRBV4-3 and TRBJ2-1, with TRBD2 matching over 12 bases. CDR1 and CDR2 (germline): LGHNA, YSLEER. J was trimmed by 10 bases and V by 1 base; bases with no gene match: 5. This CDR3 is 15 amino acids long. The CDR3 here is CASSQGTSGVLEQFF. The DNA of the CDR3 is TGCGCCAGCAGCCAAGGGACTAGCGGGGTTTTGGAGCAGTTCTTC.

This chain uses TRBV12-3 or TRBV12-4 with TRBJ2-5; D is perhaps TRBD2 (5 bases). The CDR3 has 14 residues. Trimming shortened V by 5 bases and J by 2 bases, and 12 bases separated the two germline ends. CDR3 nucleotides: TGTGCCAGCAGTCTCCGGGGTTATCAAGAGACCCAGTACTTC. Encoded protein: CASSLRGYQETQYF.

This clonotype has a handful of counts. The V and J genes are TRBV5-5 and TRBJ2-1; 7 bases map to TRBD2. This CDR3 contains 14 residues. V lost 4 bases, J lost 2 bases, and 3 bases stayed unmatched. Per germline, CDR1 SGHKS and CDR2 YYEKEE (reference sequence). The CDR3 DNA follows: TGTGCCAGCAGCCGAGCGGGACCCTACAATGAGCAGTTCTTC. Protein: CASSRAGPYNEQFF.

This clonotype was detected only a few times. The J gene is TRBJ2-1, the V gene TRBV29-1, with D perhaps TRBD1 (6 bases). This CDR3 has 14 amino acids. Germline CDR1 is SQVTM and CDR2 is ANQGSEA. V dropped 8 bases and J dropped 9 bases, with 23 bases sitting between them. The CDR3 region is CSCGVAGARGEQFF. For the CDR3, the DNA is TGCAGCTGTGGCGTGGCAGGGGCACGGGGTGAGCAGTTCTTC.

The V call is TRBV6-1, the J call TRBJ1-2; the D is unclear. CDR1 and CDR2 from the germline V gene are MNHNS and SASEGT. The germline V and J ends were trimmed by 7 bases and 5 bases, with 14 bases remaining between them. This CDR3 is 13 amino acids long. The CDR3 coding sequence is TGTGCCAGCAACGCGACACATAAATATGGCTACACCTTC. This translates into CASNATHKYGYTF.

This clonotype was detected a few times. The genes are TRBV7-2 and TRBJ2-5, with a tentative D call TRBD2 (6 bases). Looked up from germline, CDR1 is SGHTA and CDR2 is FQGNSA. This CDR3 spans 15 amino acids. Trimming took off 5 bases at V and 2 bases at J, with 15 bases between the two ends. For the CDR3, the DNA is TGTGCCAGCAGCCTCTTCGGGAGCCTGCAAGAGACCCAGTACTTC. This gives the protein CASSLFGSLQETQYF.

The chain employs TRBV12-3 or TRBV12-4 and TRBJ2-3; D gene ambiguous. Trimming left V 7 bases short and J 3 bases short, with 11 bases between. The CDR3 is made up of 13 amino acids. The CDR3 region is CASIRPGTDTQYF. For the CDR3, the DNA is TGTGCCAGCATTCGACCCGGGACAGATACGCAGTATTTT.

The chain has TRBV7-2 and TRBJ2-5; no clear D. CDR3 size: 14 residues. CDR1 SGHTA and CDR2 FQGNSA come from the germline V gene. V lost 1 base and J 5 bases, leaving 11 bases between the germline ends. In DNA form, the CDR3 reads TGTGCCAGCAGCTTAGATCCCCGATGGGAGACCCAGTACTTC. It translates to CASSLDPRWETQYF.

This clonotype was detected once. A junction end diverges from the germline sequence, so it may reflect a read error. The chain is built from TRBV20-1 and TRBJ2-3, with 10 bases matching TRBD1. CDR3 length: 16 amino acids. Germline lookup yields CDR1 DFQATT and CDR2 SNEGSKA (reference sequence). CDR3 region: CCARDPRQGAPDTQYF. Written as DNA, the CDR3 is TGCTGTGCTAGAGATCCCAGACAGGGGGCCCCAGATACGCAGTATTTT.

CDR3 sequence: CATSDPGQASEQYF. The DNA of the CDR3 is TGTGCCACCAGTGATCCGGGACAGGCGAGCGAGCAGTACTTC. The rearrangement links TRBV24-1 to TRBJ2-7; 8 bases fit TRBD1. The germline gives CDR1 KGHDR, CDR2 SFDVKD. The CDR3 is 14 residues long. V was clipped by 3 bases and J by 6 bases; unmatched bases: 6.

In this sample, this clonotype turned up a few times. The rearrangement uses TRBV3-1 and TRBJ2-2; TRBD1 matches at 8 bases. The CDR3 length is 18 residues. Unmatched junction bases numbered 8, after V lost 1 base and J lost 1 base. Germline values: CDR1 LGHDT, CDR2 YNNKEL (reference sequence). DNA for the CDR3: TGTGCCAGCAGCCAAGGCGACAGGGGTCGATGGAACACCGGGGAGCTGTTTTTT. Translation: CASSQGDRGRWNTGELFF.

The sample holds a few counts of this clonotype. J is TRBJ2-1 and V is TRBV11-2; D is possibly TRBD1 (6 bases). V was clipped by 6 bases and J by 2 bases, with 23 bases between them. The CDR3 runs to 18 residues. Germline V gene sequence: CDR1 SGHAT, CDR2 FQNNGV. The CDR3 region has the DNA TGTGCCAGCAGGAACGGCCTAGGGGGAGAAGCCCCCTACAATGAGCAGTTCTTC. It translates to CASRNGLGGEAPYNEQFF.

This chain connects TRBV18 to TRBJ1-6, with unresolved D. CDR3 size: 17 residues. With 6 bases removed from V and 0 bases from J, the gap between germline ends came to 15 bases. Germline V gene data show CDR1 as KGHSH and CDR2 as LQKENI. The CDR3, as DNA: TGTGCCAGCTCCCCGGGCGTCCCGAGCTCCTATAATTCACCCCTCCACTTT. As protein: CASSPGVPSSYNSPLHF.

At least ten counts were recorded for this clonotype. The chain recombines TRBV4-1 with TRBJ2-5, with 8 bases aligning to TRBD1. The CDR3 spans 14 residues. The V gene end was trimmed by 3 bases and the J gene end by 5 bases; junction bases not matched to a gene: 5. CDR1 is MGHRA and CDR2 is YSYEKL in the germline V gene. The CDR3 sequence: CASSHDRGKETQYF. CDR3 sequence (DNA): TGCGCCAGCAGCCATGACAGGGGAAAGGAGACCCAGTACTTC.

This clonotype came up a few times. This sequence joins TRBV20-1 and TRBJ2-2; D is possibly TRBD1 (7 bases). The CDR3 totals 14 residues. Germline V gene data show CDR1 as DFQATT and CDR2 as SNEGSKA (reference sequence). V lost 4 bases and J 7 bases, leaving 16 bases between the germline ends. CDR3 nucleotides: TGCAGTGCTACCCGTACCAGGGGGGTCGGGGAGCTGTTTTTT. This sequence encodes CSATRTRGVGELFF.

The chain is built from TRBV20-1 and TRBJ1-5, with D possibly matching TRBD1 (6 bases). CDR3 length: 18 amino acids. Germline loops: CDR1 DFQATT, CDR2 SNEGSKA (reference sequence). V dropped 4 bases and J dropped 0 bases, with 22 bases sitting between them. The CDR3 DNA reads TGCAGTGCTATTCCCGGGACACCACTCCGTTATAGCAATCAGCCCCAGCATTTT. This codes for CSAIPGTPLRYSNQPQHF.

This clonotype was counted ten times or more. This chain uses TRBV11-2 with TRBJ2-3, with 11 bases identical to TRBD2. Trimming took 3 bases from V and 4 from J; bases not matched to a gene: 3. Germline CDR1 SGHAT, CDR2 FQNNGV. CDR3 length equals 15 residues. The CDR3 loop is CASSLTSGNSDTQYF. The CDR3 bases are TGTGCCAGCAGCTTGACTAGCGGGAACTCAGATACGCAGTATTTT.

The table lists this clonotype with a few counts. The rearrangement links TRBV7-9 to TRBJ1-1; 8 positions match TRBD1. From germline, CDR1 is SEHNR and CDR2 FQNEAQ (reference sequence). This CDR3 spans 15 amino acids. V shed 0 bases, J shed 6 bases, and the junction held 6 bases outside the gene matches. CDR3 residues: CASSLADRDGPEAFF. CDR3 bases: TGTGCCAGCAGCTTAGCGGACAGGGACGGGCCTGAAGCTTTCTTT.

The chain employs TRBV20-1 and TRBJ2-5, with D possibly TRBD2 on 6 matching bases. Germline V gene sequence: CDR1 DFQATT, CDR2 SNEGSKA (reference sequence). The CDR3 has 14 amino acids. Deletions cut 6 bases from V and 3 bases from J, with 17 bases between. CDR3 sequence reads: CSAGSGILEETQYF. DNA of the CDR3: TGCAGTGCGGGTAGCGGAATACTAGAAGAGACCCAGTACTTC.

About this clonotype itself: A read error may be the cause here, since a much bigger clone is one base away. This CDR3 is CASSASGVSNEQSF. DNA of the CDR3: TGTGCCAGCAGTGCTAGCGGGGTTAGCAATGAGCAGTCCTTC. The chain is built from TRBV6-1 and TRBJ2-1, with TRBD2 matching 9 bases. This CDR3 spans 14 amino acids. CDR1 and CDR2 (germline): MNHNS, SASEGT.